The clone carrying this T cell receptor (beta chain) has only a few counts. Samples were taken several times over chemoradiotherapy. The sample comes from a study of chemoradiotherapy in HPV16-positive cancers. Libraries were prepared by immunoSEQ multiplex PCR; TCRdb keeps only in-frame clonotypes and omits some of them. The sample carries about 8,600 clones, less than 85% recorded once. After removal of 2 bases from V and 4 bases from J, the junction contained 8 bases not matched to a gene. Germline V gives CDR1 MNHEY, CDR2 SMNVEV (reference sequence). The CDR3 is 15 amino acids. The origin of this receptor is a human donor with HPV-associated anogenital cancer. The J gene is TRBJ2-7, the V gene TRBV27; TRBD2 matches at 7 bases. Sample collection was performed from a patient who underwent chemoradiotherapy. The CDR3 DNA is TGTGCCAGCAGTTTAGGTTCGGGGGGATTATACGAGCAGTACTTC. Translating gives CASSLGSGGLYEQYF.